This T cell receptor beta chain was identified during a study of blood T cell repertoires in COVID-19. In the study overall: The samples span acute and convalescent COVID-19 from the United States, Italy and Spain. PBMCs, B-cell-depleted T cells, or T cells provided the cDNA or gDNA that made up the material.

Looked up from germline, CDR1 is SGDLS and CDR2 is YYNGEE. V lost 7 bases and J 4 bases, leaving 11 bases between the germline ends. The CDR3 loop spans 13 amino acids. How the authors handled the data: Nucleated cell number was recorded as an estimate derived from reference gene primer amplification. TCRdb's table, derived via immunoSEQ multiplex PCR, lists solely in-frame clones and lacks some. V and J calls and clone size are those listed in that table; D and trimming were worked out from the DNA. The data show around 190,000 clones, roughly 88% seen once. Seattle patients were enrolled during active infection and followed longitudinally.

The clonotype was recovered from a man in his fifties with COVID-19, enrolled during active disease. The chain is built from TRBV9 and TRBJ2-2; D is possibly TRBD2 (5 bases). Sequenced sample: peripheral blood. Written as DNA, the CDR3 is TGTGCCAGCTCAACGAGCGGCACCGGGGAGCTGTTTTTT. Its translation: CASSTSGTGELFF.